These 5 T cell receptor beta chains share one sample of origin, sequenced in a study of radiation and T cells in renal cell carcinoma. Time point here: blood 2 weeks post-SBRT. Treatment: 15 Gy SBRT to primary tumor, nephrectomy 4 weeks later. Sequencing used immunoSEQ multiplex PCR; TCRdb keeps in-frame clones, though not all of them. The sample holds fewer than 150,000 clones, more than 75% seen once. The source material was blood, sampled from a patient whose treatment included radiotherapy and nephrectomy. Source of these receptors: a woman in her sixties or seventies with renal cell carcinoma.

The J gene is TRBJ2-2, the V gene TRBV5-4; 7 nucleotides line up with TRBD1. The CDR3 covers 13 residues. V lost 9 bases to trimming and J lost 6 bases; unmatched junction nucleotides: 8. Germline CDR1 and CDR2: SGHNT and YYREEE (reference sequence). CDR3 coding DNA: TGTGCCACAAAAGACAGGGTGGCCGGGGAGCTGTTTTTT. Translating it yields CATKDRVAGELFF.

This sequence joins TRBV13 and TRBJ2-1, with D possibly being TRBD1 (5 bases). Trimming left V 5 bases short and J 7 bases short, with 15 bases between. The CDR3 consists of 14 residues. Germline V gives CDR1 PRHDT, CDR2 FYEKMQ (reference sequence). This CDR3 reads CASSQSDIVNEQFF. CDR3 sequence (DNA): TGTGCCAGCAGCCAATCGGACATTGTGAATGAGCAGTTCTTC.

This chain joins TRBV18 and TRBJ2-7; the D is unclear. The CDR3 loop spans 15 amino acids. Trimming took 1 base from V and 1 from J, leaving 11 bases between them. The germline V gene has CDR1 KGHSH and CDR2 LQKENI. The CDR3 here is CASSPRHDGSYEQYF. Written as DNA, the CDR3 is TGTGCCAGCTCACCACGCCATGACGGATCCTACGAGCAGTACTTC.

This clone was observed a few times. The V gene is TRBV9, the J gene TRBJ1-3; D gene ambiguous. The CDR3 is 14 amino acids. Germline CDR1 is SGDLS and CDR2 is YYNGEE. The ends were cut back, 2 bases at V and 0 bases at J, with 6 bases in the middle. As DNA, the CDR3 is TGTGCCAGCAGCGTCTTATCCTCTGGAAACACCATATATTTT. Protein product: CASSVLSSGNTIYF. Full variable domain (missing parts from reference TRBV9 and TRBJ1-3): DSGVTQTPKHLITATGQRVTLRCSPRSGDLSVYWYQQSLDQGLQFLIQYYNGEERAKGNILERFSAQQFPDLHSELNLSSLELGDSALYFCASSVLSSGNTIYFGEGSWLTVV.

About this clone: The germline gene is not matched at one end of the junction; a read error may be the cause. This chain's CDR3 is CASSLVVSATGELFF. CDR3 DNA sequence: TGTGCTAGCAGCTTAGTAGTGTCCGCTACCGGGGAGCTGTTTTTT. The gene calls are TRBV7-7 and TRBJ2-2; D gene unclear. Germline CDR1 and CDR2: SSHAT and FNYEAQ (reference sequence). The CDR3 is 15 residues long.